This T cell receptor (beta chain) originates from a study of blood T cell repertoires in COVID-19. Study as a whole: Samples of COVID-19 (acute and convalescent) were obtained from the United States, Italy and Spain. Sample material is recorded as cDNA or gDNA derived from T cells, B-cell-depleted T cells, or PBMCs.

Germline lookup yields CDR1 SGDLS and CDR2 YYNGEE. There are 15 residues in the CDR3. V lost 0 bases, J lost 5 bases, and 12 bases lay in between. Using immunoSEQ multiplex PCR, the repertoire was profiled, and TCRdb retains in-frame clones only, with some absent. Found here are more than 150,000 clones, approximately 79% of them singletons; the top ten hold less than 30%. The source material was peripheral blood. The sequence was collected from a woman aged 65 to 85 with acute or convalescent COVID-19. The chain recombines TRBV9 with TRBJ2-1; TRBD2 is a possible D gene (6 bases). In nucleotides, the CDR3 is TGTGCCAGCAGCGTAGGGGGTAGCGGAAACAATGAGCAGTTCTTC. As protein: CASSVGGSGNNEQFF.